This entry concerns a single T cell receptor beta chain. Its target is not known. A much larger clone lies a single base off, so this may be a read error. In the same sample, other DNA sequences code for this CDR3. This entry is derived from a study of beta chain features in type 1 diabetes. Study-level findings and limits: TCRB repertoires of naive, central memory and Treg cells appeared more similar among patients than among healthy donors.

The study reverse transcribed the entire isolated RNA, so it sequenced expressed TCRB transcripts. Using immunoSEQ multiplex PCR, the repertoire was profiled, and TCRdb retains in-frame clones only, with some absent. The top ten clones hold 1% to 1.5% of a sample with some 220,000 clones, 11% of them seen once. V lost 4 bases and J lost 2; bases outside the gene matches: 2. CDR1 is SQVTM, CDR2 ANQGSEA, per germline. There are 13 residues in the CDR3. The TCR originated in a man aged 18 to 29 in good health. The chain links TRBV29-1 to TRBJ2-7; TRBD2 matches at 10 bases. The material sequenced was central memory CD4+ T cells from blood. CDR3 residues: CSVGTSGTYEQYF. The CDR3 DNA reads as TGCAGCGTTGGGACTAGCGGTACCTACGAGCAGTACTTC.